This TCR beta chain was captured in a study of T cells in Graves' hyperthyroidism and ophthalmopathy. Researchers took RNA transcripts and amplified the TCR beta CDR3 regions from them. HTBI primers drove first-round RT-PCR of the TCR CDR3. TCRdb reprocessed the multiplex PCR reads with MiXCR, giving one entry per CDR3 protein. The table shows a few hundred thousand distinct CDR3 sequences, with around 16% occurring only once. Regarding the study as a whole: The model's output predicted ophthalmopathy at a median of 6.5 months prior to onset.

Over 18 months, lack of ophthalmopathy progression marked Graves' hyperthyroidism as stable. Recently diagnosed hyperthyroidism of less than 2 months' duration affected patients aged 18 to 65. This clonotype was observed many times. Its antigen is still unknown. This CDR3 region has 11 residues. Germline V gene lookup returns CDR1 DFQATT and CDR2 SNEGSKA (reference sequence). Trimming cost V 5 bases and J 2 bases, with 7 bases left between them. The sequenced material came from blood. The rearrangement uses TRBV20-1 and TRBJ2-7; no reliable D call. The receptor was isolated from a man aged 35-49 years with Graves' hyperthyroidism. CDR3 in DNA: TGCAGTGCTCCGCTTACCTACGAGCAGTACTTC. Translation: CSAPLTYEQYF.